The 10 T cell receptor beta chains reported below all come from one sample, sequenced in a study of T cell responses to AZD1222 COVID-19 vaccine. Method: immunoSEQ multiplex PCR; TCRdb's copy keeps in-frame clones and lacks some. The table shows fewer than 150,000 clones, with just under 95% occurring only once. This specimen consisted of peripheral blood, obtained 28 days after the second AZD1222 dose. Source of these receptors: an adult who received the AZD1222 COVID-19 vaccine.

The DNA for the CDR3 is TGTGCCAGCAGTGAAACGGATAGCAATCAGCCCCAGCATTTT. Translation: CASSETDSNQPQHF. The gene calls are TRBV2 and TRBJ1-5, with unresolved D. Trimming left V 2 bases short and J 0 bases short, with 5 bases between. The length of the CDR3 is 14 residues. Looked up from germline, CDR1 is SNHLY and CDR2 is FYNNEI. The full variable domain, rest sourced from reference TRBV2 and TRBJ1-5, is EPEVTQTPSHQVTQMGQEVILRCVPISNHLYFYWYRQILGQKVEFLVSFYNNEISEKSEIFDDQFSVERPDGSNFTLKIRSTKLEDSAMYFCASSETDSNQPQHFGDGTRLSIL.

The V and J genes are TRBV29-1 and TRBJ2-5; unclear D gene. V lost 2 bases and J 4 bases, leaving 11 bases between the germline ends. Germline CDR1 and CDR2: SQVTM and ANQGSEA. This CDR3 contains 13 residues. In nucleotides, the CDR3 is TGCAGCGTTGAAAAGGGTATAGGAGAGACCCAGTACTTC. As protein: CSVEKGIGETQYF.

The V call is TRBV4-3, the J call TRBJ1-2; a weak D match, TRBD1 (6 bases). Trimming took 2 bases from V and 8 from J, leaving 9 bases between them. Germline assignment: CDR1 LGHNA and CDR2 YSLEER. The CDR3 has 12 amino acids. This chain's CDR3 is CASSQRGEGYTF. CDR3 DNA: TGCGCCAGCAGCCAAAGGGGGGAAGGCTACACCTTC.

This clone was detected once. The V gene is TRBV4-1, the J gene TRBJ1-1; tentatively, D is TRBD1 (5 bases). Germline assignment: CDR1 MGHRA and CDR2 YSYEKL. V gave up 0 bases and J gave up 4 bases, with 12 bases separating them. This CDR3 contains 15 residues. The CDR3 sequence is CASSQDRGRGTEAFF. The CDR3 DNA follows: TGCGCCAGCAGCCAAGATCGCGGTAGGGGCACTGAAGCTTTCTTT.

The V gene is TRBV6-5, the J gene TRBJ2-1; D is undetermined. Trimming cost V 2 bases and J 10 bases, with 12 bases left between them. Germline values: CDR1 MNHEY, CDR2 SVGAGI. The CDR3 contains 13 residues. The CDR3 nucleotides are TGTGCCAGCAGTTACAGTTGGGATCTCGAGCAGTTCTTC. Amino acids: CASSYSWDLEQFF.

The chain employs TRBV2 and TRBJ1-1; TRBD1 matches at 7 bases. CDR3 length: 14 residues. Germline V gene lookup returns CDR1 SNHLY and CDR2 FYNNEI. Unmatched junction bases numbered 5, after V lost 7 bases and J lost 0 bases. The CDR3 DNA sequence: TGTGCCAGCATCCGGGACAGATTGAACACTGAAGCTTTCTTT. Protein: CASIRDRLNTEAFF. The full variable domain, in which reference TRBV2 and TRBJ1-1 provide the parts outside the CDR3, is EPEVTQTPSHQVTQMGQEVILRCVPISNHLYFYWYRQILGQKVEFLVSFYNNEISEKSEIFDDQFSVERPDGSNFTLKIRSTKLEDSAMYFCASIRDRLNTEAFFGQGTRLTVV.

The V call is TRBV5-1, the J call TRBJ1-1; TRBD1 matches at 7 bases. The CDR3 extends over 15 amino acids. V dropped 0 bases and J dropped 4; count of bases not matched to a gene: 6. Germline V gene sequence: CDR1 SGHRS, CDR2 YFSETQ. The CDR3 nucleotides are TGCGCCAGCAGCTTGGCACAGGGGTGGGGCACTGAAGCTTTCTTT. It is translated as CASSLAQGWGTEAFF.

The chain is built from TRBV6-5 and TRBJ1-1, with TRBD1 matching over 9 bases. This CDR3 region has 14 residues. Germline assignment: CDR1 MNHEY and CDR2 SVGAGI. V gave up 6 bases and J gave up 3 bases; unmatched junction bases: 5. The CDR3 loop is CASSRTGEDTEAFF. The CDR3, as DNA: TGTGCCAGCAGCCGGACAGGGGAGGACACTGAAGCTTTCTTT.

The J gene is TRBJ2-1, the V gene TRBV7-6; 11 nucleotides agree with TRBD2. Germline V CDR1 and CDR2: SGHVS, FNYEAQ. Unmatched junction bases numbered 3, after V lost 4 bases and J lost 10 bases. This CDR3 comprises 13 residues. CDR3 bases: TGTGCCAGCAGCTCCCGGACTAGCGGGGAGCAGTTCTTC. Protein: CASSSRTSGEQFF.

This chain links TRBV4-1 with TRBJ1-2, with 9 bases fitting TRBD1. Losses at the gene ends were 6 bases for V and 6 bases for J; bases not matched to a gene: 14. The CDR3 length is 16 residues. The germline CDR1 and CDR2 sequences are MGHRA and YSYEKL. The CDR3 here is CASRAPGTGKIDGYTF. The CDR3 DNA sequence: TGCGCCAGCAGGGCCCCCGGGACAGGGAAAATCGATGGCTACACCTTC.